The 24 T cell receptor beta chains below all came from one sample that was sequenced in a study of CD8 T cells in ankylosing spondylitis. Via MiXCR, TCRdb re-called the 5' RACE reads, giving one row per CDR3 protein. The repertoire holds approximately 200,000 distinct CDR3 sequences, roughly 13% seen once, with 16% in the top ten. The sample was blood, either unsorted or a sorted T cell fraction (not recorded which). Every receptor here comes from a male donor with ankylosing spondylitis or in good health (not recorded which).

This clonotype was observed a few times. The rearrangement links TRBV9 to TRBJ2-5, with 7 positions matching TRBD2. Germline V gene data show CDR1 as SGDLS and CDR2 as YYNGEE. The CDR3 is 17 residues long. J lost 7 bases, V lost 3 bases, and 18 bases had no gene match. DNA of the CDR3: TGTGCCAGCAGCGATAACCCAACGATGGGAGGGCCGGGGACCCAGTACTTC. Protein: CASSDNPTMGGPGTQYF.

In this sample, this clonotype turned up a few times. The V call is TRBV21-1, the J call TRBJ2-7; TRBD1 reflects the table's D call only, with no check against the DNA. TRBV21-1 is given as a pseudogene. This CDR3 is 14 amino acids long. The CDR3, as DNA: TGTGCCAGCAGCAACAGAAGCAGGGGCTACGAGCAGTACTTC. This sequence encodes CASSNRSRGYEQYF.

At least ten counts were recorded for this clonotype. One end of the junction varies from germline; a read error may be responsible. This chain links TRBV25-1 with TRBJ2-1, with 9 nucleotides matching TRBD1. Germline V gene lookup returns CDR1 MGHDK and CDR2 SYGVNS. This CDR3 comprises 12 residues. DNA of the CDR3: TGTGCCAGCGGCCCGACCGGGACAGGGTTACTCTTC. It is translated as CASGPTGTGLLF. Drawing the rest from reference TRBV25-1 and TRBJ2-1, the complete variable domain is EADIYQTPRYLVIGTGKKITLECSQTMGHDKMYWYQQDPGMELHLIHYSYGVNSTEKGDLSSESTVSRIRTEHFPLTLESARPSHTSQYLCASGPTGTGLLFGPGTRLTVL.

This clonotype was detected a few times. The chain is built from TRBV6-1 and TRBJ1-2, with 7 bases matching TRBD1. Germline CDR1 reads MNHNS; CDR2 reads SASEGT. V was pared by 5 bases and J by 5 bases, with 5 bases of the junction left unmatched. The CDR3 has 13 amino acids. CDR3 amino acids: CASSSWDSYGYTF. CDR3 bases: TGTGCCAGCAGTAGCTGGGACAGTTATGGCTACACCTTC.

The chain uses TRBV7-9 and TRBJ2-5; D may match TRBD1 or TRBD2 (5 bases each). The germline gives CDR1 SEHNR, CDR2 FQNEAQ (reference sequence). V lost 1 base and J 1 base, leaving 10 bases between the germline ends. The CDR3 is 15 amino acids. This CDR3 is CASSLGPGTQETQYF. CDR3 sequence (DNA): TGTGCCAGCAGCTTAGGCCCAGGGACCCAAGAGACCCAGTACTTC.

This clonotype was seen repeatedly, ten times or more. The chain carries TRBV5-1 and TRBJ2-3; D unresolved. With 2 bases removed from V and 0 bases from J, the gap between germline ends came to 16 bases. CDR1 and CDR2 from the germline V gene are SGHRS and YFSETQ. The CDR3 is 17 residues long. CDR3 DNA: TGCGCCAGCAGCTTAACCGGCGCGCCTCTAAGCACAGATACGCAGTATTTT. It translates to CASSLTGAPLSTDTQYF.

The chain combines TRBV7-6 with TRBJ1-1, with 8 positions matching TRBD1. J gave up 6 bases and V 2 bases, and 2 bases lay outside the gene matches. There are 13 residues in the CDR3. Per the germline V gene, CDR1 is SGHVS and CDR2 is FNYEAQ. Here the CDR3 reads CASSLQGASEAFF. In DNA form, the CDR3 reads TGTGCCAGCAGCTTACAGGGGGCCTCTGAAGCTTTCTTT. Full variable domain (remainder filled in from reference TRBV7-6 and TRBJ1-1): GAGVSQSPRYKVTKRGQDVALRCDPISGHVSLYWYRQALGQGPEFLTYFNYEAQQDKSGLPNDRFSAERPEGSISTLTIQRTEQRDSAMYRCASSLQGASEAFFGQGTRLTVV.

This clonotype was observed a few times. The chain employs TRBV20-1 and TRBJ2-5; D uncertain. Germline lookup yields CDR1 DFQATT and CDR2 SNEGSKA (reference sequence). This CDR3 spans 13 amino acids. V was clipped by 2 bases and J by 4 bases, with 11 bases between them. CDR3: CSARIAWAETQYF. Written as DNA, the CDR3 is TGCAGTGCTAGAATTGCCTGGGCAGAGACCCAGTACTTC.

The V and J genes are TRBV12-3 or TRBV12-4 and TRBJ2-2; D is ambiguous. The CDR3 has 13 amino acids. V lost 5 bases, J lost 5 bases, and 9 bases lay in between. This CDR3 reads CASSPVRTGELFF. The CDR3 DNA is TGTGCCAGCAGTCCCGTTAGGACCGGGGAGCTGTTTTTT.

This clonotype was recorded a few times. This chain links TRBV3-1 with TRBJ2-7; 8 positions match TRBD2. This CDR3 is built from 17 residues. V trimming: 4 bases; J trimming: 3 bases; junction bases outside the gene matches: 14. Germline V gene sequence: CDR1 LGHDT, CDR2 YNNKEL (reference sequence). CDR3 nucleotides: TGTGCCAGCAGCCGAAGATTACAACCCGGGACTAGCTACGAGCAGTACTTC. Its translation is CASSRRLQPGTSYEQYF.

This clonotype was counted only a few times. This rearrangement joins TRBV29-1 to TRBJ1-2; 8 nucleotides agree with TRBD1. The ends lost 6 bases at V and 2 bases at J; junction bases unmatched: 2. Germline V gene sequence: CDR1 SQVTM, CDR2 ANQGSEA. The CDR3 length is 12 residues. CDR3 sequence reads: CSVRQGNYGYTF. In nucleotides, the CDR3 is TGCAGCGTCCGACAGGGGAACTATGGCTACACCTTC.

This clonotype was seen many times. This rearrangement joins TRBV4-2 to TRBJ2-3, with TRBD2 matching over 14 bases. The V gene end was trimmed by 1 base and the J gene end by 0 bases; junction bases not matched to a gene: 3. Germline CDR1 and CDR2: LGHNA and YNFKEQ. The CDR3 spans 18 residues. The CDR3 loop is CASSQGLAGGPSTDTQYF. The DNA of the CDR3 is TGTGCCAGCAGCCAAGGACTAGCGGGGGGGCCTAGCACAGATACGCAGTATTTT.

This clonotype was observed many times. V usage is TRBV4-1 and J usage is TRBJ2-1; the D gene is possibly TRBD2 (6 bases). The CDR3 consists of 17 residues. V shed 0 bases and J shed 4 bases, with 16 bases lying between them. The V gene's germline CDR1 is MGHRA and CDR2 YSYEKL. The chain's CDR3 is CASSQDPHGGAYNEQFF. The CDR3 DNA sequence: TGCGCCAGCAGCCAAGACCCCCACGGGGGAGCATACAATGAGCAGTTCTTC.

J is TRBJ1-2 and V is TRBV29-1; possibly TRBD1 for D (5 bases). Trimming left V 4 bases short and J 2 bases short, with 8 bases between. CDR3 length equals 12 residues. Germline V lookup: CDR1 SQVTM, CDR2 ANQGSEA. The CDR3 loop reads CSVGEGNYGYTF. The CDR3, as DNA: TGCAGCGTTGGAGAGGGGAACTATGGCTACACCTTC.

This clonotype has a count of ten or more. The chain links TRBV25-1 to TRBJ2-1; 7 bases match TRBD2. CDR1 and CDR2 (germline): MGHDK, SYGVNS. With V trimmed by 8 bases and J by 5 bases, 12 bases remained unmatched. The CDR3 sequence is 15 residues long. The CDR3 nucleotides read TGTGCCAGCTCAGAGCGGGGAGTAGACCACAATGAGCAGTTCTTC. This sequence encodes CASSERGVDHNEQFF.

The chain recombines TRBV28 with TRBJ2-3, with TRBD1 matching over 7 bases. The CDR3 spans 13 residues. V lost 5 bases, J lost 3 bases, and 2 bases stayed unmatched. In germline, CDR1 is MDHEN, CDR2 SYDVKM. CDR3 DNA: TGTGCCAGCAGTCAGGGGGAAACAGATACGCAGTATTTT. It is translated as CASSQGETDTQYF.

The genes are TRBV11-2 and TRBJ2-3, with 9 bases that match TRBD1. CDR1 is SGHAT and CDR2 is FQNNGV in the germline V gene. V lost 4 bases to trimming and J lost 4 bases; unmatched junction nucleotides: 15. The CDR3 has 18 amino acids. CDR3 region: CASSYTAWGTGLPDTQYF. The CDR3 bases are TGTGCCAGCAGCTATACGGCATGGGGGACAGGGCTACCAGATACGCAGTATTTT.

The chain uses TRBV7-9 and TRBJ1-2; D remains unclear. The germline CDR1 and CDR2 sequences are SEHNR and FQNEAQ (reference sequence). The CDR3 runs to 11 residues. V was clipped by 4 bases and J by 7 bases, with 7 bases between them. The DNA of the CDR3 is TGTGCCAGCAGCTCCGTGGCTGGCTACACCTTC. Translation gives CASSSVAGYTF.

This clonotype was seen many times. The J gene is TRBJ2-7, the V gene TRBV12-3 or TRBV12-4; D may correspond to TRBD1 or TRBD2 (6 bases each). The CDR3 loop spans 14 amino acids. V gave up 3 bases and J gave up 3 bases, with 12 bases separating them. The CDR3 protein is CASSFDGGDYEQYF. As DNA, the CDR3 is TGTGCCAGCAGTTTCGACGGGGGCGACTACGAGCAGTACTTC.

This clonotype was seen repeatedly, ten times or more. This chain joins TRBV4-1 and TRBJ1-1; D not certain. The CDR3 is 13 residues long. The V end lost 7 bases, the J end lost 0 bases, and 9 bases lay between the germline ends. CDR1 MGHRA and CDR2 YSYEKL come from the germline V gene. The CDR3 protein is CASTEAVNTEAFF. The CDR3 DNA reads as TGCGCCAGCACCGAGGCGGTGAACACTGAAGCTTTCTTT.

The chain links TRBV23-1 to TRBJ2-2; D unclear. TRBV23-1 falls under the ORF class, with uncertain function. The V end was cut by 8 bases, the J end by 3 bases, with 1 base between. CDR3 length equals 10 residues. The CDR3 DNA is TGCGCCAGCGACACCGGGGAGCTGTTTTTT. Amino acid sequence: CASDTGELFF.

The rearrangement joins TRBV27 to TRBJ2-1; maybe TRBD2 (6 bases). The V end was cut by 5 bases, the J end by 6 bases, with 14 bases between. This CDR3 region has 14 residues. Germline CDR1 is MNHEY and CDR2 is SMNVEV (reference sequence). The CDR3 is CASSPLARINEQFF. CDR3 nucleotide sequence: TGTGCCAGCAGTCCCCTAGCGCGAATCAATGAGCAGTTCTTC.

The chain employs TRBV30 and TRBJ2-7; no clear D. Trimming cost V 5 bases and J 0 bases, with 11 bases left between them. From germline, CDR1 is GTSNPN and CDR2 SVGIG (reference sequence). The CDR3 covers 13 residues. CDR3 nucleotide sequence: TGTGCCTGGGAAGGCTACAGCTCCTACGAGCAGTACTTC. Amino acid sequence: CAWEGYSSYEQYF.

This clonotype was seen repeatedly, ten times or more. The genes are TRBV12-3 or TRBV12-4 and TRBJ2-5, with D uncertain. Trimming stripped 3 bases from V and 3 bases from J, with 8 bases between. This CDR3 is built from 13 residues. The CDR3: CASSLKAEETQYF. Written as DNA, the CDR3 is TGTGCCAGCAGTTTGAAGGCAGAAGAGACCCAGTACTTC.